This T cell receptor beta chain was found in a study of regulatory T cells in long-lasting Graves disease. Germline V gives CDR1 LNHDA, CDR2 SQIVND (reference sequence). The V end was cut by 1 base, the J end by 1 base, with 14 bases between. The CDR3 spans 17 residues. Time point denoted: newly diagnosed GD, antithyroid drugs for less than 3 months. PBMC RNA was the source of the TCR library. Construction of TCR beta libraries relied on iRepertoire HTBI primers and on Arm-PCR targeting CDR3 regions. TCRdb analysed the multiplex PCR reads with MiXCR anew, one entry per CDR3 protein. The data contain 550,000 to 600,000 distinct CDR3 sequences, 15% to 20% of them singletons. These data were likewise used in another study, on T cells in Graves' hyperthyroidism and ophthalmopathy. This second study says: Model predictions of ophthalmopathy came a median around 6.5 months before onset.

Sequences were derived from peripheral blood mononuclear cells (PBMCs), sampled at new diagnosis, from a patient treated with antithyroid drugs. This receptor was identified in a young man with Graves disease. The chain carries TRBV19 and TRBJ1-5, with D possibly TRBD1 on 5 matching bases. CDR3 in DNA: TGTGCCAGTAGTATAGCCCGAACGGGGGTGAGCAATCAGCCCCAGCATTTT. Protein: CASSIARTGVSNQPQHF.